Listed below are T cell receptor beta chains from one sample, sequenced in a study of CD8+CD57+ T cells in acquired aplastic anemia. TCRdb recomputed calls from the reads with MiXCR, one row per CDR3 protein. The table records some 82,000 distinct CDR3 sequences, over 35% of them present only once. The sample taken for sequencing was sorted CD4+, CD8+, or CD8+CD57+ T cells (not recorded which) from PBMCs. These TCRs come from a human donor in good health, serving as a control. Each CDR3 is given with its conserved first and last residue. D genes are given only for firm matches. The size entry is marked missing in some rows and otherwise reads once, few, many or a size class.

cdr3_aa: CASIGGREAFF
cdr3_nt: TGCGCCAGCATCGGAGGCAGAGAAGCTTTCTTT
d_call: .
j_call: TRBJ1-1
v_call: TRBV5-1
clone_size: many

cdr3_aa: CASSLGPLQGDGYTF
cdr3_nt: TGTGCCAGCAGTTTAGGTCCATTACAGGGAGATGGCTACACCTTC
d_call: .
j_call: TRBJ1-2
v_call: TRBV12-3/TRBV12-4
clone_size: many

cdr3_aa: CSVDAGDYEQYF
cdr3_nt: TGCAGCGTTGACGCAGGGGACTACGAGCAGTACTTC
d_call: .
j_call: TRBJ2-7
v_call: TRBV29-1
clone_size: .

cdr3_aa: CALLGANEKLFF
cdr3_nt: TGTGCCCTCTTGGGGGCTAATGAAAAACTGTTTTTT
d_call: .
j_call: TRBJ1-4
v_call: TRBV2
clone_size: many

cdr3_aa: CATSVGAGGGYTF
cdr3_nt: TGTGCCACCAGTGTCGGGGCCGGGGGGGGCTACACCTTC
d_call: .
j_call: TRBJ1-2
v_call: TRBV24-1
clone_size: .

cdr3_aa: CSVVWAGRETQYF
cdr3_nt: TGCAGCGTTGTTTGGGCGGGGAGAGAGACCCAGTACTTC
d_call: .
j_call: TRBJ2-5
v_call: TRBV29-1
clone_size: .

cdr3_aa: CAIRPSAGSNQPQHF
cdr3_nt: TGTGCCATCCGACCCTCTGCAGGGAGCAATCAGCCCCAGCATTTT
d_call: .
j_call: TRBJ1-5
v_call: TRBV19
clone_size: .

cdr3_aa: CASSRWRGTGRSVNYGYTF
cdr3_nt: TGCGCCAGCAGTCGATGGCGTGGGACAGGGAGATCAGTTAACTATGGCTACACCTTC
d_call: TRBD1
j_call: TRBJ1-2
v_call: TRBV5-1
clone_size: many

cdr3_aa: CSAARHGSSLKDGYTF
cdr3_nt: TGCAGTGCTGCCCGACATGGGTCCTCCCTAAAGGATGGCTACACCTTC
d_call: .
j_call: TRBJ1-2
v_call: TRBV20-1
clone_size: many

cdr3_aa: CSAMPLGAGELFF
cdr3_nt: TGCAGTGCTATGCCCCTGGGCGCCGGGGAGCTGTTTTTT
d_call: .
j_call: TRBJ2-2
v_call: TRBV20-1
clone_size: many